This note documents a single T cell receptor beta chain sequence. What it recognizes is unknown. Selected positively for CCR7 and CD45RO-negative, naive CD8 cells excluded terminally differentiated effector memory CD45RA+ cells. Donors were healthy HIV-negative adults without recent acute infections or vaccinations. The source of the sample is a study of shared clonotypes between healthy human individuals. CDR1 is LNHDA, CDR2 SQIVND, per germline (reference sequence). V was cut by 4 bases and J by 6 bases, with 15 bases left in between. CDR3 size: 15 residues. Assay execution proceeded at the deep level. TCRdb's copy holds only in-frame clones and misses some; the assay was immunoSEQ multiplex PCR. The sample shows around 2.1 million clones, under 95% of them seen only once. Whole-study findings and limits: The rarefaction results pointed to incomplete sorted-subset sequencing despite large depth. Clonotypes shared by all four donors outscored non-shared clonotypes in generation probability.

This sequence originates from a man aged 18 to 29 in good health. Some clones in this sample may be carry-over from other donors' samples. The sequenced sample consisted of naive CD8+ T cells from PBMCs. The chain combines TRBV19 with TRBJ1-4, with D possibly being TRBD1 (5 bases). The chain's CDR3 is CASSSGARKDEKLFF. CDR3 DNA: TGTGCCAGTAGTAGCGGGGCCAGGAAGGATGAAAAACTGTTTTTT.